These T cell receptor beta chains were read from a single sample in a study of cytomegalovirus exposure and HLA in healthy donors. Assay used: immunoSEQ multiplex PCR; TCRdb lists only in-frame clones, some missing. The sample gives 300,000 to 400,000 clones, approximately 85% of which show up once; roughly 0.96% is in the top ten. The sequencing sample was made of PBMCs. The receptors shown here come from a man aged 30-40 years in good health and CMV-seronegative. Each CDR3 is given with its conserved first and last residue. The D gene is left open where the match is weak. Clone size is stated in some rows and not others, as once, few, many or a class when expanded.

NA | TRBJ2-7 | TRBV5-6 | TRBD1 | CASSLRDSTYEQYF | TGTGCCAGCAGCTTAAGGGACAGTACCTACGAGCAGTACTTC
NA | TRBJ1-6 | TRBV5-1 | NA | CASSLSGGSRSPLHF | TGCGCCAGCAGCTTGTCGGGGGGCAGCCGTTCACCCCTCCACTTT
NA | TRBJ1-5 | TRBV27 | NA | CASKLQGNRQPQHF | TGTGCCAGCAAACTCCAGGGGAATCGTCAGCCCCAGCATTTT
few | TRBJ1-2 | TRBV7-5 | NA | CARSLPGSMVYTF | TGTGCCAGAAGCTTGCCAGGATCTATGGTCTACACCTTC
once | TRBJ1-2 | TRBV27 | NA | CASSLVGGIYGYTF | TGTGCCAGCAGTTTAGTAGGGGGTATTTATGGCTACACCTTC
NA | TRBJ2-3 | TRBV27 | NA | CASSSQGLLDTQYF | TGTGCCAGCAGTTCCCAGGGCCTTTTAGATACGCAGTATTTT
NA | TRBJ1-6 | TRBV10-3 | NA | CAISENQPRGNSPLHF | TGTGCCATCAGTGAAAACCAGCCTCGGGGGAATTCACCCCTCCACTTT
NA | TRBJ2-3 | TRBV7-2 | NA | CASSLGAGRTDTQYF | TGTGCCAGCAGCTTAGGGGCAGGTCGCACAGATACGCAGTATTTT
NA | TRBJ1-1 | TRBV6-5 | NA | CASSYSALRNTEAFF | TGTGCCAGCAGTTACTCCGCACTTAGGAACACTGAAGCTTTCTTT
NA | TRBJ1-5 | TRBV6-1 | TRBD1 | CASSDRDRGNSNQPQHF | TGTGCCAGCAGTGACCGGGACAGGGGGAATAGCAATCAGCCCCAGCATTTT
NA | TRBJ2-1 | TRBV18 | TRBD2 | CASSPPRGIAGVNEQFF | TGTGCCAGCTCACCACCACGGGGCATAGCGGGGGTTAATGAGCAGTTCTTC
NA | TRBJ2-2 | TRBV19 | TRBD2 | CASSSRLAGGLNTGELFF | TGTGCCAGTAGTAGTCGACTAGCGGGGGGACTCAACACCGGGGAGCTGTTTTTT
NA | TRBJ2-7 | TRBV12-5 | NA | CASGLDTGSEQYF | TGTGCTAGTGGTTTGGATACAGGGTCCGAGCAGTACTTC
NA | TRBJ2-7 | TRBV30 | TRBD2 | CAWSVGRGGPYEQYF | TGTGCCTGGAGTGTTGGTCGGGGGGGACCCTACGAGCAGTACTTC
NA | TRBJ1-5 | TRBV27 | NA | CASSLSVQGRQPQHF | TGTGCCAGCAGTTTATCGGTCCAGGGCAGGCAGCCCCAGCATTTT
NA | TRBJ2-7 | TRBV7-8 | TRBD1 | CASSFIARDRVEQYF | TGTGCCAGCAGCTTTATCGCCCGGGACAGGGTCGAGCAGTACTTC
NA | TRBJ1-1 | TRBV7-2 | NA | CASSLRGGGQTEAFF | TGTGCCAGCAGCTTGCGTGGGGGGGGACAAACTGAAGCTTTCTTT
NA | TRBJ1-5 | TRBV6-1 | NA | CASSFRGNQPQHF | TGTGCCAGCAGTTTTCGGGGGAATCAGCCCCAGCATTTT
NA | TRBJ1-2 | TRBV4-3 | TRBD1 | CASSQGSTGHGYTF | TGCGCCAGCAGCCAAGGTTCGACAGGGCATGGCTACACCTTC
NA | TRBJ1-4 | TRBV7-6 | NA | CASSPSLNSNEKLFF | TGTGCCAGCAGCCCCTCACTTAACTCTAATGAAAAACTGTTTTTT
NA | TRBJ1-1 | TRBV4-1 | NA | CASSQRMNTEAFF | TGCGCCAGCAGCCAGCGCATGAACACTGAAGCTTTCTTT
NA | TRBJ2-2 | TRBV7-2 | NA | CASKIGGANTGELFF | TGTGCCAGCAAAATAGGGGGTGCGAACACCGGGGAGCTGTTTTTT
NA | TRBJ2-1 | TRBV27 | TRBD1 | CASGDRGTYNEQFF | TGTGCCAGCGGAGACAGGGGCACCTACAATGAGCAGTTCTTC
NA | TRBJ1-4 | TRBV5-1 | NA | CATPQGAFEKLFF | TGCGCCACCCCGCAGGGTGCGTTTGAAAAACTGTTTTTT
NA | TRBJ1-2 | TRBV9 | NA | CASSVEATTGGYTF | TGTGCCAGCAGCGTAGAGGCCACGACGGGGGGCTACACCTTC
NA | TRBJ1-1 | TRBV4-1 | NA | CASSLNTEAFF | TGCGCCAGCAGTCTCAACACTGAAGCTTTCTTT
NA | TRBJ2-1 | TRBV27 | NA | CASSLYNEQFF | TGTGCCAGCAGTCTCTACAATGAGCAGTTCTTC
many | TRBJ1-5 | TRBV5-1 | NA | CASSLDAGAGKKDNQPQHF | TGCGCCAGCAGCTTAGACGCGGGTGCGGGGAAGAAGGACAATCAGCCCCAGCATTTT
NA | TRBJ2-1 | TRBV23-1 | NA | CASSQSTGSGVDPRFF | TGCGCCAGCAGTCAATCGACTGGTTCGGGGGTGGACCCCCGGTTCTTC
NA | TRBJ2-2 | TRBV10-3 | TRBD2 | CAISLAGETGELFF | TGTGCCATCAGTTTAGCGGGGGAAACCGGGGAGCTGTTTTTT
once | TRBJ2-1 | TRBV11-2 | TRBD2 | CASSLDNGGAYNEQFF | TGTGCCAGCAGCTTAGATAACGGGGGGGCCTACAATGAGCAGTTCTTC
NA | TRBJ2-1 | TRBV11-2 | TRBD2 | CASSLERISGEVFF | TGTGCCAGCAGCTTAGAGAGGATCAGCGGGGAGGTGTTCTTC
NA | TRBJ2-3 | TRBV5-1 | NA | CASSLDGGSSTDTQYF | TGCGCCAGCAGCTTGGATGGGGGCTCTAGCACAGATACGCAGTATTTT
NA | TRBJ1-2 | TRBV5-1 | NA | CASSLWGGADYGYTF | TGCGCCAGCAGCTTGTGGGGGGGCGCGGACTATGGCTACACCTTC
NA | TRBJ1-5 | TRBV19 | NA | CATAWGIGGSEPQHF | TGTGCCACCGCATGGGGCATCGGGGGGTCGGAGCCCCAGCATTTT
NA | TRBJ2-1 | TRBV5-4 | NA | CASSPTSLNEQFF | TGTGCCAGCAGCCCGACTAGTCTCAATGAGCAGTTCTTC
NA | TRBJ2-7 | TRBV5-1 | NA | CASSLDTGLKQYF | TGCGCCAGCAGCTTGGATACAGGGCTGAAGCAGTACTTC
NA | TRBJ1-3 | TRBV5-6 | NA | CASSLYGGGNTIYF | TGTGCCAGCAGCTTGTATGGTGGCGGAAACACCATATATTTT
NA | TRBJ1-4 | TRBV5-1 | NA | CASSPRTRGSATNEKLFF | TGCGCCAGCAGCCCCCGGACTCGGGGGTCCGCAACTAATGAAAAACTGTTTTTT
NA | TRBJ2-7 | TRBV9 | TRBD1 | CASSPRDRIYEQYF | TGTGCCAGCAGCCCTCGGGACAGGATATACGAGCAGTACTTC
NA | TRBJ2-7 | TRBV5-1 | NA | CASSLTGFTYEQYF | TGCGCCAGCAGCTTGACAGGCTTCACCTACGAGCAGTACTTC
NA | TRBJ1-3 | TRBV5-6 | NA | CASSWMGVSSGNTIYF | TGTGCCAGCAGCTGGATGGGCGTTAGCTCTGGAAACACCATATATTTT
NA | TRBJ1-6 | TRBV7-2 | NA | CASSLRGTGNSPLHF | TGTGCCAGCAGCTTACGCGGGACGGGGAATTCACCCCTCCACTTT
NA | TRBJ1-3 | TRBV6-1 | NA | CASGDTGSGNTIYF | TGTGCCAGCGGGGATACAGGTTCTGGAAACACCATATATTTT
NA | TRBJ1-1 | TRBV10-3 | TRBD1 | CAISRGGTGYLNTEAFF | TGTGCCATCAGTCGGGGCGGGACAGGCTACCTGAACACTGAAGCTTTCTTT
NA | TRBJ2-7 | TRBV6-6 | TRBD1 | CASSYSRDRDSYEQYF | TGTGCCAGCAGTTACTCGCGGGACAGGGATTCCTACGAGCAGTACTTC
NA | TRBJ2-2 | TRBV9 | NA | CASSSLRTTNTGELFF | TGTGCCAGCAGCTCCCTCCGGACTACGAACACCGGGGAGCTGTTTTTT
NA | TRBJ2-3 | TRBV6-1 | TRBD1 | CASSWTGANTDTQYF | TGTGCCAGCAGCTGGACAGGGGCGAACACAGATACGCAGTATTTT
NA | TRBJ2-7 | TRBV5-1 | TRBD1 | CASSLRRVTGDYEQYF | TGCGCCAGCAGCTTGCGTCGCGTGACAGGGGACTACGAGCAGTACTTC
NA | TRBJ2-3 | TRBV19 | TRBD1 | CASSIQGAGDTQYF | TGTGCCAGTAGTATACAGGGGGCAGGAGATACGCAGTATTTT
NA | TRBJ2-1 | TRBV30 | NA | CAWSLTSGNEQFF | TGTGCCTGGAGCCTCACTAGTGGTAATGAGCAGTTCTTC
NA | TRBJ1-3 | TRBV5-8 | NA | CASSFRGRNTIYF | TGTGCCAGCAGCTTCAGGGGAAGAAACACCATATATTTT
NA | TRBJ2-7 | TRBV11-2 | TRBD2 | CASSLEGGFGIEQYF | TGTGCCAGCAGCTTAGAGGGGGGGTTCGGGATCGAGCAGTACTTC
NA | TRBJ2-2 | TRBV6-6 | NA | CASSWGGPTGELFF | TGTGCCAGCAGTTGGGGGGGGCCCACCGGGGAGCTGTTTTTT
NA | TRBJ2-1 | TRBV11-2 | TRBD1 | CASSLDGTGGNEQFF | TGTGCCAGCAGCTTAGACGGGACAGGGGGCAATGAGCAGTTCTTC
NA | TRBJ1-2 | TRBV7-9 | NA | CASSPAVVGSGHGYTF | TGTGCCAGCAGCCCAGCCGTGGTCGGGAGTGGGCATGGCTACACCTTC